This T cell receptor (beta chain) was retrieved from a study of T-cell memory formation after mild COVID-19. Whole-study results and caveats: Of the contracting clones, CD4+ ones lay mainly in CM and EM, and CD8+ ones in EMRA. The SARS-CoV-2 specificity of second-wave clones reaching peak at day 37 remained unverified. Memory cells collected pre-infection included some clones that later responded, suggesting cross-reactive memory joined.

The CDR3 has 15 amino acids. V was shortened by 2 bases and J by 0 bases, with 10 bases between the two germline ends. Germline V lookup: CDR1 SGHTA, CDR2 FQGNSA. This clonotype was counted between two and nine times. Its target is unknown. TCRdb processed the 5' RACE reads anew with MiXCR; each CDR3 protein has one entry. Of hundreds of thousands of distinct CDR3 sequences listed, roughly a fifth were seen once; the top ten hold about 8.2%. Source material: PBMCs or a T cell subset sorted from them (not recorded which). The clonotype originates from an adult woman who had mild COVID-19 (a few samples of this study predate the infection). Cell type and time point are not known. V usage is TRBV7-2 and J usage is TRBJ1-1, with a tentative D call TRBD1 (6 bases). The CDR3 DNA follows: TGTGCCAGCAGCTTATTAGGACAGATGAACACTGAAGCTTTCTTT. The encoded protein is CASSLLGQMNTEAFF.